This T cell receptor beta chain stems from a study of blood T cell repertoires in COVID-19. Study information: T cells, B-cell-depleted T cells, or PBMCs provided the cDNA or gDNA that served as material.

CDR3 length equals 14 residues. Trimming at V came to 2 bases and at J to 6 bases, leaving 3 bases not matched to a gene. Germline V gene lookup returns CDR1 MNHEY and CDR2 SVGEGT. Per the study methods: Amplified reference gene primers provided the basis for estimating nucleated cell counts. Only in-frame clones appear in the TCRdb table, and some are missing; sequencing was by immunoSEQ multiplex PCR. From that table come the V and J calls and clone size; the DNA was used to work out D and trimming. Among approximately 170,000 clones listed, roughly nine tenths were seen once. The sequence was collected from a woman in her 70s with acute or convalescent COVID-19. Sequenced sample: peripheral blood. V and J are TRBV6-2 or TRBV6-3 and TRBJ1-5, with 8 positions matching TRBD1. The CDR3 region has the DNA TGTGCCAGCAGTTACGGACAGGGAATTCAGCCCCAGCATTTT. It yields the protein CASSYGQGIQPQHF.